This T cell receptor (beta chain) is drawn from a study of CD4 T cells in relation to SARS-CoV-2 and coronaviruses. Study context: No peptide or an HIV-1 Nef peptide pool served as negative control.

The assay was immunoSEQ multiplex PCR, and TCRdb's table has in-frame clones only and misses some. The table has 20,000 to 25,000 clones, approximately 82% seen once. Comments on this clone: Its antigen is currently unknown.

Whole-study results and caveats: This crossreactivity analysis covered spike protein alone, no other viral proteins. Monoreactive clones expanded significantly more to SARS-CoV-2 than crossreactive clones did.

CD4+ T cells from unexposed donors were obtained before the COVID-19 pandemic (2011-2018). CD4+ T cells were isolated from the cells after less than 13 days of culture. PBMCs were plated at a few million per well in IL-2-containing medium. The sample was CD4+ T cells from PBMCs, cultured in vitro. This clonotype originated in a human donor in good health.

For the CDR3, the DNA is TGTGCCAGCCACAAAGGGCGACTAGCGGGAGGACGCTACGAGCAGTACTTC. Translating gives CASHKGRLAGGRYEQYF. The V gene is TRBV21-1, the J gene TRBJ2-7; TRBD2, the table's D call, was not compared with the DNA. TRBV21-1 is annotated as a pseudogene. This CDR3 contains 17 residues.